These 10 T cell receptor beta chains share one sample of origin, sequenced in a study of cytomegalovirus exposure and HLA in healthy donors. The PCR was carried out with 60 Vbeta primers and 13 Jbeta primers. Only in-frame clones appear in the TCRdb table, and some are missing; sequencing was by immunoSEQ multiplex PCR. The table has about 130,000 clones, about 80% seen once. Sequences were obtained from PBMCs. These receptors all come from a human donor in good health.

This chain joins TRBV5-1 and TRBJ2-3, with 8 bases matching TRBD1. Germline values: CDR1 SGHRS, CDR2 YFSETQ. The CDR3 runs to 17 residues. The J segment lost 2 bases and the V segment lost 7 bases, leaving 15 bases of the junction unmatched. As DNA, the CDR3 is TGCGCCAGCCACCGGTATGAGGCAGGGGGCCTCACAGATACGCAGTATTTT. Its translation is CASHRYEAGGLTDTQYF.

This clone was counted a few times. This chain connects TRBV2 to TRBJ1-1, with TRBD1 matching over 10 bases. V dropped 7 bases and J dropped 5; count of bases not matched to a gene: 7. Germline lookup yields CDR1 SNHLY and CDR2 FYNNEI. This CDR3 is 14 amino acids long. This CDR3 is CASTEGTGDTEAFF. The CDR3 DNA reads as TGTGCCAGCACCGAAGGGACAGGGGATACTGAAGCTTTCTTT.

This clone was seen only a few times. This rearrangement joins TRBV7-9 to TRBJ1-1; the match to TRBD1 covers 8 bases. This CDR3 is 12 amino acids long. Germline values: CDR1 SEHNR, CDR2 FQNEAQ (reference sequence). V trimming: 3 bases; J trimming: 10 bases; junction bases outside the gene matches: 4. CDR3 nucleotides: TGTGCCAGCAGCTTGGAAGACAGGGGAGCTTTCTTT. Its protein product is CASSLEDRGAFF.

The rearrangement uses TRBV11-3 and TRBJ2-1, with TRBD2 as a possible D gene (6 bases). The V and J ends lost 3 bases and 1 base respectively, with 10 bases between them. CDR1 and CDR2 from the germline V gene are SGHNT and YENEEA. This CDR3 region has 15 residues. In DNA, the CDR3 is TGTGCCAGCAGCTTTTCCGGGGGATCCTACAATGAGCAGTTCTTC. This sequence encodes CASSFSGGSYNEQFF.

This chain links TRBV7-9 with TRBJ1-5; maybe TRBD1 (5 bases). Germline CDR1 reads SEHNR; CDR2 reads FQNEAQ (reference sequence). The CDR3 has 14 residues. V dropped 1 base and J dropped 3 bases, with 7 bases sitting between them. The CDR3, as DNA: TGTGCCAGCAGCTTAGTGACAGTCAATCAGCCCCAGCATTTT. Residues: CASSLVTVNQPQHF. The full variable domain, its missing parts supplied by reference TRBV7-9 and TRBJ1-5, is DTGVSQNPRHKITKRGQNVTFRCDPISEHNRLYWYRQTLGQGPEFLTYFQNEAQLEKSRLLSDRFSAERPKGSFSTLEIQRTEQGDSAMYLCASSLVTVNQPQHFGDGTRLSIL.

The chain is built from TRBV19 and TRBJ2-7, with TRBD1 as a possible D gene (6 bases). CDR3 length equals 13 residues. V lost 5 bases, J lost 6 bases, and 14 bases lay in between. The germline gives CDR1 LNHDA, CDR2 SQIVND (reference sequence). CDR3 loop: CASSATPRGEQYF. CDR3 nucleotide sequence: TGTGCCAGTAGTGCGACGCCCAGGGGCGAGCAGTACTTC.

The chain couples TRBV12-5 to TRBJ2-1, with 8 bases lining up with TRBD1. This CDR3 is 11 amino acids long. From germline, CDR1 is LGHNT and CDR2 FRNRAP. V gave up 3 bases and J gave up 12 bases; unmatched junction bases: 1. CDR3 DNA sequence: TGTGCTAGTGGTTTAGGGACAGGGCAGTTCTTC. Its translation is CASGLGTGQFF.

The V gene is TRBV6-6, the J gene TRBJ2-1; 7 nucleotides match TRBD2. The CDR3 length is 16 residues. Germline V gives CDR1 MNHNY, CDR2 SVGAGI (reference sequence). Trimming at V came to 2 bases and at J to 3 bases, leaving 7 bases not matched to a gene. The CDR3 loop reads CASSYGGVTYYNEQFF. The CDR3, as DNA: TGTGCCAGCAGTTACGGGGGGGTTACGTACTACAATGAGCAGTTCTTC.

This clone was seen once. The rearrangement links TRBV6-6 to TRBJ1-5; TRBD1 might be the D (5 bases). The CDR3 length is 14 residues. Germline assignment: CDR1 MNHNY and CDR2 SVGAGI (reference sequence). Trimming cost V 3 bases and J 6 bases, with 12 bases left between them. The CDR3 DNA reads TGTGCCAGCAGTTATGGAAGGGGCGGTCAGCCCCAGCATTTT. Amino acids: CASSYGRGGQPQHF.

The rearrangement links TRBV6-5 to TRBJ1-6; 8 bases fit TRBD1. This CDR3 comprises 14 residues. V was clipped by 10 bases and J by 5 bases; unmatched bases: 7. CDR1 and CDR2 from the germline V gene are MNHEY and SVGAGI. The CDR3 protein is CATVGTGHNSPLHF. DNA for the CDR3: TGTGCCACTGTCGGGACAGGACATAATTCACCCCTCCACTTT.